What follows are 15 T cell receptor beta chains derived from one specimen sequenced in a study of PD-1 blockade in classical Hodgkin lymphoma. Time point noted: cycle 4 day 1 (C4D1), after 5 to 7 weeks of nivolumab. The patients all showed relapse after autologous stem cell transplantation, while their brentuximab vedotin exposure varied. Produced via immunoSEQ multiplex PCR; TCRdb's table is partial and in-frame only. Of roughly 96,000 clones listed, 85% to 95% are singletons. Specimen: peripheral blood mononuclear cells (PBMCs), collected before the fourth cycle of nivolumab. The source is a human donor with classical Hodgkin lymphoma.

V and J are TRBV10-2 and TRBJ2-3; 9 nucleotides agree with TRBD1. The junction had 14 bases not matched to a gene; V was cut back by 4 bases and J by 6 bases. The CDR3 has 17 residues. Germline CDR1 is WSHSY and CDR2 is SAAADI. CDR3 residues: CASSGRETGQGADTQYF. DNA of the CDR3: TGCGCCAGCAGTGGACGAGAGACGGGACAGGGCGCGGATACGCAGTATTTT.

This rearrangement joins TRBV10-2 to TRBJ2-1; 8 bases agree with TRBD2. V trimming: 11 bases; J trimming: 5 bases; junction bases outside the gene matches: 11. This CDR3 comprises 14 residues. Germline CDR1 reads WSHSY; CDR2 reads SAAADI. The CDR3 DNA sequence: TGCGCCTGTACCGGGACTAGTTTTGACAATGAGCAGTTCTTC. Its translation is CACTGTSFDNEQFF.

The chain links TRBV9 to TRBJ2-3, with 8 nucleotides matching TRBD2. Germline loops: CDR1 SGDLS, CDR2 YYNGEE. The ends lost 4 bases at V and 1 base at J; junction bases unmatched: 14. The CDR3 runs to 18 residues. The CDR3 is CASSPTTGRASRTDTQYF. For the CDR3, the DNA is TGTGCCAGCAGCCCCACGACCGGGAGGGCCTCTCGCACAGATACGCAGTATTTT.

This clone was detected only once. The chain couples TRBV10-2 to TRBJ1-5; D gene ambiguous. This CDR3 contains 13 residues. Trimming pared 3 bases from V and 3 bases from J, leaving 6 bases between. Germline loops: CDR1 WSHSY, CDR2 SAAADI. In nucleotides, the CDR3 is TGCGCCAGCAGTGATCCCAACAATCAGCCCCAGCATTTT. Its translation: CASSDPNNQPQHF.

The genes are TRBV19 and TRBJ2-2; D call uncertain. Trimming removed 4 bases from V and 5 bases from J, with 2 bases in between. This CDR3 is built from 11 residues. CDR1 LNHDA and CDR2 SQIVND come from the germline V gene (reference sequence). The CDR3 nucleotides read TGTGCCAGTAGTACGACCGGGGAGCTGTTTTTT. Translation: CASSTTGELFF.

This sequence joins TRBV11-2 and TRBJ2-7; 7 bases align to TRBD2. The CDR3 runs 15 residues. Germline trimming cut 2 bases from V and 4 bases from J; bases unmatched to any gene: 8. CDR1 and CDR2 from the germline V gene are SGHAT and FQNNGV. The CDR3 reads CASSLSLAEFYEQYF. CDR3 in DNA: TGTGCCAGCAGCTTAAGTCTAGCGGAGTTTTACGAGCAGTACTTC.

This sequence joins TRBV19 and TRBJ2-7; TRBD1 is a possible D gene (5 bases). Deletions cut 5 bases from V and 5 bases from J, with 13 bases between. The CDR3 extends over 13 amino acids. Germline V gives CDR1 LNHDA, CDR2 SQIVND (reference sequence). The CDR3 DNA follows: TGTGCCAGTAGTCAGGGCAGACCACACGAGCAGTACTTC. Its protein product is CASSQGRPHEQYF.

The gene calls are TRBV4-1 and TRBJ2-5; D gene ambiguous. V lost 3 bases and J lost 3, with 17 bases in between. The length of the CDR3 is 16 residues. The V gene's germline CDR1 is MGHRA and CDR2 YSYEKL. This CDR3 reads CASSHIGHGTEETQYF. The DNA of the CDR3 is TGCGCCAGCAGCCATATCGGCCATGGCACCGAAGAGACCCAGTACTTC.

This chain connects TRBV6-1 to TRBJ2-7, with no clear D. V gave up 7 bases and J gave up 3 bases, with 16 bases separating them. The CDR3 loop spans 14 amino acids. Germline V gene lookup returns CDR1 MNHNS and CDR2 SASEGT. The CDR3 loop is CASTRWVTDYEQYF. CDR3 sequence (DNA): TGTGCCAGCACCCGGTGGGTGACTGACTACGAGCAGTACTTC.

Here the CDR3 reads CARRGNTIYF. The CDR3, as DNA: TGCGCTCGGAGAGGAAACACCATATATTTT. This sequence joins TRBV10-1 and TRBJ1-3; unclear D gene. Germline CDR1 is WNHNN and CDR2 is SYGVQD (reference sequence). This CDR3 has 10 amino acids.

The CDR3 sequence: CATSRIRTGAYEQYF. The CDR3 DNA is TGTGCCACCAGCAGAATTAGGACAGGGGCCTACGAGCAGTACTTC. The chain links TRBV15 to TRBJ2-7, with 9 bases lining up with TRBD1. The CDR3 length is 15 residues. The ends lost 2 bases at V and 2 bases at J; junction bases unmatched: 4. CDR1 is LNHNV, CDR2 YYDKDF, per germline (reference sequence).

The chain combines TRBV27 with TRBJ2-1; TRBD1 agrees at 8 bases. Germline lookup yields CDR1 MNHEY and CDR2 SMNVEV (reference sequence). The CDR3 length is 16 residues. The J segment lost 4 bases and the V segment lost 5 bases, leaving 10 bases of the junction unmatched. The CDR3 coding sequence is TGTGCCAGCAGTACAATCAGGGGGCGCGGGTACAATGAGCAGTTCTTC. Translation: CASSTIRGRGYNEQFF.

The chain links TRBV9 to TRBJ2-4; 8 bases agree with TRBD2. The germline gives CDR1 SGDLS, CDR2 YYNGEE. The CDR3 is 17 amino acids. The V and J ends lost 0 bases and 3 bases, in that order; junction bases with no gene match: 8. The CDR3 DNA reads TGTGCCAGCAGCGTAGGTGGGTGGGCGGGAGGCAAAAACATTCAGTACTTC. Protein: CASSVGGWAGGKNIQYF.

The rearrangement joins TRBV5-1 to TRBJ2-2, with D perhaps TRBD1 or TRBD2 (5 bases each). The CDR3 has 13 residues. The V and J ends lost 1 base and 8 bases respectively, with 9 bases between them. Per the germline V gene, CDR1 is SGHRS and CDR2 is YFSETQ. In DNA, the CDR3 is TGCGCCAGCAGCTTGACGAGGGGTGGGGAGCTGTTTTTT. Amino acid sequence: CASSLTRGGELFF.

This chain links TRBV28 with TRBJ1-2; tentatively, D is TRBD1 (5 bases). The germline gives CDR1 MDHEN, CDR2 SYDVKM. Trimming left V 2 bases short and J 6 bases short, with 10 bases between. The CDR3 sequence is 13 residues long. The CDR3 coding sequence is TGTGCCAGCAGTTTAACCGGGGCCCATGGCTACACCTTC. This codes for CASSLTGAHGYTF.